The 24 T cell receptor beta chains presented below share a single source sample, sequenced in a study of blood T cell repertoires in COVID-19. The table came from immunoSEQ multiplex PCR; TCRdb's copy has only in-frame clones and leaves some out. Of approximately 50,000 clones listed, more than 90% are singletons. The material sequenced was peripheral blood. The source is a human donor in a cohort sampled during active COVID-19.

The J gene is TRBJ2-7, the V gene TRBV5-4, with D maybe TRBD1 (5 bases). Germline V CDR1 and CDR2: SGHNT, YYREEE (reference sequence). This CDR3 contains 14 residues. V was shortened by 4 bases and J by 6 bases, with 17 bases between the two germline ends. CDR3 region: CASSIYPGQGEQYF. In nucleotides, the CDR3 is TGTGCCAGCAGCATTTACCCAGGGCAGGGCGAGCAGTACTTC.

This chain links TRBV2 with TRBJ2-7; D not resolved. Germline CDR1 SNHLY, CDR2 FYNNEI. CDR3 length equals 15 residues. The V end was cut by 0 bases, the J end by 1 base, with 10 bases between. In DNA, the CDR3 is TGTGCCAGCAGTGAAGCAGCCCCAAAATCCTACGAGCAGTACTTC. Its protein product is CASSEAAPKSYEQYF.

The chain is built from TRBV7-3 and TRBJ2-1, with 14 bases identical to TRBD2. Unmatched junction bases numbered 4, after V lost 5 bases and J lost 7 bases. Germline CDR1 and CDR2: SGHTA and FQGTGA. The CDR3 consists of 15 residues. This CDR3 is CASSPGLAGENEQFF. CDR3 in DNA: TGTGCCAGCAGCCCGGGACTAGCGGGAGAAAATGAGCAGTTCTTC.

The V call is TRBV28, the J call TRBJ2-7, with TRBD1 matching over 9 bases. The CDR3 has 15 amino acids. V trimming: 2 bases; J trimming: 5 bases; junction bases outside the gene matches: 7. Germline assignment: CDR1 MDHEN and CDR2 SYDVKM. The DNA for the CDR3 is TGTGCCAGCAGTTTAGGGGGACAGGGTGTCCACGAGCAGTACTTC. It is translated as CASSLGGQGVHEQYF.

The V call is TRBV28, the J call TRBJ2-7; TRBD2 might be the D (5 bases). Germline lookup yields CDR1 MDHEN and CDR2 SYDVKM. V gave up 0 bases and J gave up 5 bases, with 5 bases separating them. This CDR3 has 12 residues. The CDR3 nucleotides are TGTGCCAGCAGTTTATGGAGGGACGAGCAGTACTTC. Its protein is CASSLWRDEQYF.

The J gene is TRBJ1-2, the V gene TRBV9; 10 bases line up with TRBD1. This CDR3 comprises 17 residues. With 4 bases clipped from V and 7 bases from J, the junction kept 16 bases outside the gene matches. Germline-derived CDR1 and CDR2 are SGDLS and YYNGEE. The CDR3 DNA reads TGTGCCAGCAGCCCACAGCCCGGGACAGGGGTGGCGGGTGGCTACACCTTC. This translates into CASSPQPGTGVAGGYTF.

The V call is TRBV6-5, the J call TRBJ2-7, with 9 bases that match TRBD1. V lost 6 bases to trimming and J lost 4 bases; unmatched junction nucleotides: 4. The CDR3 spans 13 residues. The germline gives CDR1 MNHEY, CDR2 SVGAGI. Written as DNA, the CDR3 is TGTGCCAGCAGCCGGGGACAGGGTTACGAGCAGTACTTC. Translating it yields CASSRGQGYEQYF.

The chain joins TRBV11-2 to TRBJ2-3; D call uncertain. Germline V lookup: CDR1 SGHAT, CDR2 FQNNGV. Between the trimmed V and J ends, which lost 6 bases and 1 base, there was a span of 17 bases. This CDR3 contains 16 residues. CDR3 loop: CASRPLTFEGTDTQYF. CDR3 bases: TGTGCCAGCAGACCCCTGACCTTCGAGGGCACAGATACGCAGTATTTT.

The chain employs TRBV6-5 and TRBJ1-3; TRBD1 matches at 7 bases. V dropped 1 base and J dropped 0; count of bases not matched to a gene: 3. Germline CDR1 MNHEY, CDR2 SVGAGI. The CDR3 has 16 residues. This chain's CDR3 is CASSYYRGYSGNTIYF. CDR3 coding DNA: TGTGCCAGCAGTTACTACAGGGGCTACTCTGGAAACACCATATATTTT.

The chain is built from TRBV9 and TRBJ2-7, with a tentative D call TRBD1 (5 bases). This CDR3 spans 16 amino acids. Deletions cut 0 bases from V and 4 bases from J, with 17 bases between. Germline CDR1 reads SGDLS; CDR2 reads YYNGEE. Written as DNA, the CDR3 is TGTGCCAGCAGCGTAGGGGGCCATCACTCGGGTTACGAGCAGTACTTC. Its protein product is CASSVGGHHSGYEQYF.

The V and J genes are TRBV28 and TRBJ1-6; TRBD1 aligns across 7 bases. CDR1 is MDHEN, CDR2 SYDVKM, per germline. This CDR3 is 15 amino acids long. V shed 3 bases, J shed 7 bases, and the junction held 6 bases outside the gene matches. The CDR3 DNA reads TGTGCCAGCAGTTTCCCGACAGGGAACAATTCACCCCTCCACTTT. Residues: CASSFPTGNNSPLHF. Based on the CDR3 plus reference TRBV28 and TRBJ1-6, the full variable domain is DVKVTQSSRYLVKRTGEKVFLECVQDMDHENMFWYRQDPGLGLRLIYFSYDVKMKEKGDIPEGYSVSREKKERFSLILESASTNQTSMYLCASSFPTGNNSPLHFGNGTRLTVT.

The rearrangement links TRBV5-4 to TRBJ1-6; TRBD1 might be the D (5 bases). The CDR3 length is 17 residues. CDR1 SGHNT and CDR2 YYREEE come from the germline V gene (reference sequence). V was cut by 0 bases and J by 0 bases, with 10 bases left in between. The CDR3 DNA sequence: TGTGCCAGCAGCTTGGTGTCAGGACACTCCTATAATTCACCCCTCCACTTT. As protein: CASSLVSGHSYNSPLHF.

The chain joins TRBV29-1 to TRBJ1-5; 10 bases match TRBD1. The germline gives CDR1 SQVTM, CDR2 ANQGSEA. The J segment lost 7 bases and the V segment lost 6 bases, leaving 6 bases of the junction unmatched. The CDR3 covers 13 residues. The CDR3 bases are TGCAGCGTCGGACAGGGGGTCGGGCAGCCCCAGCATTTT. This sequence encodes CSVGQGVGQPQHF. The variable domain in full, with the rest retrieved from reference TRBV29-1 and TRBJ1-5, is SAVISQKPSRDICQRGTSLTIQCQVDSQVTMMFWYRQQPGQSLTLIATANQGSEATYESGFVIDKFPISRPNLTFSTLTVSNMSPEDSSIYLCSVGQGVGQPQHFGDGTRLSIL.

The gene calls are TRBV10-2 and TRBJ1-6, with a tentative D call TRBD1 (6 bases). V lost 4 bases, J lost 7 bases, and 11 bases lay in between. CDR3 length equals 14 residues. Germline CDR1 is WSHSY and CDR2 is SAAADI. CDR3: CASSVGTRNSPLHF. Here the CDR3 DNA reads TGCGCCAGCAGTGTAGGGACAAGGAATTCACCCCTCCACTTT.

The chain has TRBV30 and TRBJ1-3; no reliable D call. The germline V gene has CDR1 GTSNPN and CDR2 SVGIG (reference sequence). There are 18 residues in the CDR3. Trimming cost V 3 bases and J 2 bases, with 23 bases left between them. In DNA form, the CDR3 reads TGTGCCTGGAGGGCCCCTTTACCACAACCGCCTGCTGGAAACACCATATATTTT. This codes for CAWRAPLPQPPAGNTIYF.

V gene TRBV20-1 combines with J gene TRBJ2-1; possibly TRBD1 for D (5 bases). CDR3 length: 14 residues. Germline CDR1 reads DFQATT; CDR2 reads SNEGSKA (reference sequence). Trimming took off 3 bases at V and 9 bases at J, with 18 bases between the two ends. The CDR3 nucleotides read TGCAGTGCTAGTCTATCGTTGGGGCCGGGTGAGCAGTTCTTC. It is translated as CSASLSLGPGEQFF.

The chain is built from TRBV19 and TRBJ2-4; D is ambiguous. Germline V lookup: CDR1 LNHDA, CDR2 SQIVND (reference sequence). The CDR3 has 13 residues. V gave up 1 base and J gave up 12 bases, with 13 bases separating them. The CDR3 DNA is TGTGCCAGTAGTATAGGGGCCTTCGATACTCAGTACTTC. As protein: CASSIGAFDTQYF.

This chain links TRBV24-1 with TRBJ1-4; 11 bases fit TRBD1. The germline CDR1 and CDR2 sequences are KGHDR and SFDVKD. Germline trimming cut 3 bases from V and 6 bases from J; bases unmatched to any gene: 5. CDR3 size: 16 residues. CDR3 DNA: TGTGCCACCAGTGATCCCGGACAGGGGGCATATGAAAAACTGTTTTTT. Translating it yields CATSDPGQGAYEKLFF.

This clone was picked up one time. V gene TRBV10-3 combines with J gene TRBJ2-1; 10 nucleotides align to TRBD1. Trimming at V came to 4 bases and at J to 6 bases, leaving 9 bases not matched to a gene. The germline gives CDR1 ENHRY, CDR2 SYGVKD. CDR3 length: 16 amino acids. The chain's CDR3 is CAISGLGTGDGNEQFF. CDR3 DNA: TGTGCCATCAGTGGACTCGGGACAGGGGATGGCAATGAGCAGTTCTTC.

The chain employs TRBV27 and TRBJ2-1; TRBD1 matches at 9 bases. CDR3 length equals 15 residues. V shed 1 base and J 6 bases; nucleotides not matched to a gene: 4. From germline, CDR1 is MNHEY and CDR2 SMNVEV (reference sequence). The CDR3 region is CASSLYGDRVNEQFF. CDR3 DNA sequence: TGTGCCAGCAGTTTATATGGGGACAGGGTCAATGAGCAGTTCTTC.

This sequence joins TRBV6-1 and TRBJ1-5; 10 bases agree with TRBD1. From germline, CDR1 is MNHNS and CDR2 SASEGT. V dropped 4 bases and J dropped 1; count of bases not matched to a gene: 4. This CDR3 is built from 16 residues. CDR3 sequence: CASSGTGGRSNQPQHF. In DNA, the CDR3 is TGTGCCAGCAGTGGGACAGGGGGTAGGAGCAATCAGCCCCAGCATTTT.

This chain uses TRBV3-1 (or the pseudogene TRBV3-2) with TRBJ2-1; D is possibly TRBD2 (6 bases). Trimming left V 2 bases short and J 0 bases short, with 14 bases between. The CDR3 contains 17 residues. Germline V gene lookup returns CDR1 LGHDT and CDR2 YNNKEL (reference sequence). CDR3 sequence (DNA): TGTGCCAGCAGCCAACTCACCGGGACTGTCTCCTACAATGAGCAGTTCTTC. Translated: CASSQLTGTVSYNEQFF.

The chain recombines TRBV27 with TRBJ2-2; 7 positions match TRBD1. The CDR3 covers 16 residues. The J segment lost 3 bases and the V segment lost 6 bases, leaving 10 bases of the junction unmatched. Germline CDR1 and CDR2: MNHEY and SMNVEV (reference sequence). The CDR3 loop reads CASSLETGHYTGELFF. The CDR3 nucleotides are TGTGCCAGCAGCTTAGAGACAGGGCACTACACCGGGGAGCTGTTTTTT.

The chain couples TRBV7-9 to TRBJ1-2; D gene unclear. V dropped 3 bases and J dropped 9 bases, with 17 bases sitting between them. The CDR3 runs 14 residues. Germline V gene sequence: CDR1 SEHNR, CDR2 FQNEAQ (reference sequence). The CDR3 is CASSFENGGLSYTF. CDR3 in DNA: TGTGCCAGCAGCTTTGAAAATGGAGGGTTGAGCTACACCTTC.